This T cell receptor (beta chain) was recorded in a study of shared clonotypes between healthy human individuals. Findings and caveats of the study: Among a few donors, about 5% of naive CD4 clonotypes were found in common.

Sequencing was performed with immunoSEQ multiplex PCR; in TCRdb, only in-frame clones are kept and a portion is missing. In the table there are 850,000 to 1,200,000 clones, about 77% of which are singletons. This CDR3 is built from 15 residues. Deletions cut 3 bases from V and 3 bases from J, with 11 bases between. Per the germline V gene, CDR1 is SEHNR and CDR2 is FQNEAQ (reference sequence). This clone was seen a single time. Its antigen is as yet unknown. Sequenced input: memory CD4+ T cells sorted from blood. The sample's subset: CD45RA-negative fraction. The TCR originated in a young man in good health. The J gene is TRBJ2-2, the V gene TRBV7-9, with D uncertain. The CDR3 region has the DNA TGTGCCAGCAGCTTGGCCGGGCTATACACCGGGGAGCTGTTTTTT. It codes for CASSLAGLYTGELFF.